This T cell receptor (beta chain) was retrieved from a study of cytomegalovirus exposure and HLA in healthy donors. Study summary: Inside one of the first data releases sat some 85 million unique TCRs taken from HLA-typed donors. Among the approximately 400 genotyped donors, over 70% were placed in the Caucasian-associated ancestry cluster.

CDR1 and CDR2 from the germline V gene are MNHEY and SVGAGI. The CDR3 is 16 residues long. V lost 1 base and J 0 bases, leaving 10 bases between the germline ends. In the PCR, 60 Vbeta and 13 Jbeta primers were used. Profiling relied on immunoSEQ multiplex PCR, and the TCRdb table lists in-frame clones only, not all of them. Seen here are approximately 150,000 clones, around 78% observed once, and the top ten hold about 1%. Points from the study as a whole: Most TCR sequences were uncommon, yet certain public TCRs appeared in many donors. For most TCR beta V segments, an earlier analysis put the productive rate at about 87% or about 30% of the time.

As concerns this clone: Antigen specificity is unknown.

Sequences were obtained from PBMCs. The TCR originated in a woman aged 40-49 years in good health and CMV-seronegative. V and J are TRBV6-5 and TRBJ2-4; D gene unclear. In nucleotides, the CDR3 is TGTGCCAGCAGTTACTTTCAAACGGGAGCCAAAAACATTCAGTACTTC. This codes for CASSYFQTGAKNIQYF.